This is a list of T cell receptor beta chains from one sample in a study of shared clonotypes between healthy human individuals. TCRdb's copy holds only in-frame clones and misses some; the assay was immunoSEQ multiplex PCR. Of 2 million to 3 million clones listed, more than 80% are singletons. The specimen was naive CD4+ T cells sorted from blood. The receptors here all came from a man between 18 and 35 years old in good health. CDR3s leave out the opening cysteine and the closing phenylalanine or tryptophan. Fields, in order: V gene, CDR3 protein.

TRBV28 ASSLRGPGAF
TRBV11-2 ASSGGQNQPHGSPLH
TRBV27 ASTRKGLGTWGEKLF
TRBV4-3 ASSQDLTGGYT
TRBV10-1 ASSGQVNTGELF
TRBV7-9 ASSLTGGRVYEQY
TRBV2 ASALNGNIQY
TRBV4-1 ASNRLAGSYNEQF
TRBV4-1 ASSPERAGSKDEQF
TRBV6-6 ASSYSVNTEAF
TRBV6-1 ASSDRGGWEKLF
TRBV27 ASSAYTRAYNEQF
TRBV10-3 AIAATNEPANTQY
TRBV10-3 ATTRLTGGASSTDTQY
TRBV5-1 ASKTWTVDSPLH
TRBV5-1 ASSDGQFGLNEQF
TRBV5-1 ASSGTSGRAGTGELF
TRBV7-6 ASSFQGVETQY
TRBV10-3 AISEARVSGANVLT
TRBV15 ATSRAGGYNEQF
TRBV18 ASSRTTGNTGELF
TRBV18 ASSPQGPPTGELF